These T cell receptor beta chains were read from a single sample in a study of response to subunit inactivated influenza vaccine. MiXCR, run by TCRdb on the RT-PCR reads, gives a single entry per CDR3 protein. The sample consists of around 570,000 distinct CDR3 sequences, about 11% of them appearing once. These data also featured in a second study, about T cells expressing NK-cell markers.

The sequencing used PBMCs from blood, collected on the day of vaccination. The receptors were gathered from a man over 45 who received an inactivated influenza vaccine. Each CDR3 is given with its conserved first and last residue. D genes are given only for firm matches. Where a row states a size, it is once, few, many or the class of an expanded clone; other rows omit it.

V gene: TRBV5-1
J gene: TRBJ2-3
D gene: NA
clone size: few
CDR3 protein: CASSLGRGRDTQYF
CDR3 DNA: TGCGCCAGCAGCTTGGGCAGGGGAAGGGATACGCAGTATTTT

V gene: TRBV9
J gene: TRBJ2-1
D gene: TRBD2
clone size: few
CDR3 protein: CASSMIAGRWDEQFF
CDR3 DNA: TGTGCCAGCAGCATGATAGCGGGGAGGTGGGATGAGCAGTTCTTC

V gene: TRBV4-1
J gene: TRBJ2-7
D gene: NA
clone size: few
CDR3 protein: CASSRLPLAEQYF
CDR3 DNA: TGCGCCAGCAGCCGTCTTCCCCTGGCGGAGCAGTACTTC

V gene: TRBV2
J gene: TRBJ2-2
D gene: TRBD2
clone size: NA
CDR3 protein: CASSEELAGDTGELFF
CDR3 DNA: TGTGCCAGCAGTGAGGAGCTAGCGGGGGACACCGGGGAGCTGTTTTTT

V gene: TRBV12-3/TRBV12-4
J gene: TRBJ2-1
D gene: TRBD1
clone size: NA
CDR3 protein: CASRPGQGFGVNEQFF
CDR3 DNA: TGTGCCAGCAGGCCGGGACAGGGGTTTGGTGTGAATGAGCAGTTCTTC

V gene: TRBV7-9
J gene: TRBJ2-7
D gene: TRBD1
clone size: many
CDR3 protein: CASAQFRDRSYEQYF
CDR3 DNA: TGTGCCAGCGCACAATTCCGGGACAGGAGCTACGAGCAGTACTTC

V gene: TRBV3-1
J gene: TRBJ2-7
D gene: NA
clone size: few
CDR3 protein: CASSPRHTYEQYF
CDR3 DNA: TGTGCCAGCAGCCCCAGACACACCTACGAGCAGTACTTC

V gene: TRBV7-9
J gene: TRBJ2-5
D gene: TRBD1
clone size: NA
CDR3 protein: CASSLVITGTGKETQYF
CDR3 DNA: TGTGCCAGCAGCTTAGTCATTACCGGGACAGGGAAAGAGACCCAGTACTTC

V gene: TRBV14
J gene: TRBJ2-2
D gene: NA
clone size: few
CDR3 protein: CASSQVMGLNTGELFF
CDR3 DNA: TGTGCCAGCAGCCAAGTTATGGGACTGAACACCGGGGAGCTGTTTTTT

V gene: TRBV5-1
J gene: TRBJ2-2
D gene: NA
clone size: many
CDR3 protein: CATPLAGELFF
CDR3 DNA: TGCGCCACCCCATTAGCCGGGGAGCTGTTTTTT

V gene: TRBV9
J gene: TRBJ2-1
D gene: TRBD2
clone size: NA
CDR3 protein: CASSVAAGTSGANEQFF
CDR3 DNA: TGTGCCAGCAGCGTAGCTGCCGGGACTAGCGGGGCGAATGAGCAGTTCTTC

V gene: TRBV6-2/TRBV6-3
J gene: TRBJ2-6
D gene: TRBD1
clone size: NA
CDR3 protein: CASRHGQGGLGANVLTF
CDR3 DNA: TGTGCCAGCAGGCACGGACAGGGCGGACTGGGGGCCAACGTCCTGACTTTC

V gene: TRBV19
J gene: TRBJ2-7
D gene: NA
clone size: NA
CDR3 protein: CASSPMGGRDYEQYF
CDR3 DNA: TGTGCCAGTAGCCCCATGGGGGGTAGAGACTACGAGCAGTACTTC

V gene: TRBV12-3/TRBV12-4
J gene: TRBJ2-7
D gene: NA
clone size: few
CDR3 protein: CASSFFLGYEQYF
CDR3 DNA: TGTGCCAGCAGTTTTTTTTTGGGTTACGAGCAGTACTTC

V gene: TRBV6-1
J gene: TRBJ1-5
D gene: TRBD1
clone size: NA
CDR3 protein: CASGPKTGVGQPQHF
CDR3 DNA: TGTGCCAGCGGCCCAAAGACAGGGGTAGGTCAGCCCCAGCATTTT

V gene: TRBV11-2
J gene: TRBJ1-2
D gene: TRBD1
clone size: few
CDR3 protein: CASSPRQGDGYTF
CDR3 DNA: TGTGCCAGCAGCCCAAGACAGGGGGATGGCTACACCTTC

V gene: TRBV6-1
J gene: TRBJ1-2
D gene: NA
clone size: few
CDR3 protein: CASSDQGRLYGYTF
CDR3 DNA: TGTGCCAGCAGCGACCAGGGCCGTCTCTATGGCTACACCTTC

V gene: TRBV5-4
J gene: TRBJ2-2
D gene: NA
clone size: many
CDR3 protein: CASSFKAGAGELFF
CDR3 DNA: TGTGCCAGCAGCTTTAAGGCAGGGGCCGGGGAGCTGTTTTTT

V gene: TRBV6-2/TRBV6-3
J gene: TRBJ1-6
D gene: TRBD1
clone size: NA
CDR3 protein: CASSYQPDREESSYNSPLHF
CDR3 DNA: TGTGCCAGCAGTTACCAACCGGACAGGGAGGAGAGCTCCTATAATTCACCCCTCCACTTT

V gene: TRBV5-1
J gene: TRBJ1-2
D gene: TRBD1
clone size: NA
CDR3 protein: CASSPQGDYGYTF
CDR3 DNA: TGCGCCAGCAGTCCACAGGGGGACTATGGCTACACCTTC

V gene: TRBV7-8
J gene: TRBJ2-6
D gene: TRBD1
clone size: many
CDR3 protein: CASSSTGPGANVLTF
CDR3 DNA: TGTGCCAGCAGCTCGACAGGGCCTGGGGCCAACGTCCTGACTTTC

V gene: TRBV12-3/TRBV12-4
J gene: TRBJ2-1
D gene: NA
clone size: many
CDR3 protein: CASSPGHRRFEQFF
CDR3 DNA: TGTGCCAGCAGTCCGGGACACCGGAGGTTTGAGCAGTTCTTC

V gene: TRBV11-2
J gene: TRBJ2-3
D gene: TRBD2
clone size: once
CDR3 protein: CASSTGTSAFLDTQYF
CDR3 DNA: TGTGCCAGCAGCACCGGGACTAGCGCGTTCCTAGATACGCAGTATTTT

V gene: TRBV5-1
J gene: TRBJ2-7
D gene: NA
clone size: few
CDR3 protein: CASSTEPLASVADEQYF
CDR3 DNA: TGCGCCAGCAGCACCGAACCCCTAGCGTCGGTCGCCGACGAGCAGTACTTC

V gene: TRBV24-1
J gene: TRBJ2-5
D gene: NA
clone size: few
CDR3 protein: CATSDPRDSQETQYF
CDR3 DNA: TGTGCCACCAGTGACCCAAGGGACTCCCAAGAGACCCAGTACTTC

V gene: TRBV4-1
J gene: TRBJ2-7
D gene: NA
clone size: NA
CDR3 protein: CASSQRPDGPYEQYF
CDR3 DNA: TGCGCCAGCAGCCAAAGACCGGACGGTCCCTACGAGCAGTACTTC

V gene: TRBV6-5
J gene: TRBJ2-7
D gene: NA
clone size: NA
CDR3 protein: CASSYGGIGYEQYF
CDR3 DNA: TGTGCCAGCAGTTACGGGGGGATTGGCTACGAGCAGTACTTC

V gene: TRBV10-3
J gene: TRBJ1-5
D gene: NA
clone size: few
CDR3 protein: CATEANSNQPQHF
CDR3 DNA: TGTGCCACTGAAGCAAATAGCAATCAGCCCCAGCATTTT

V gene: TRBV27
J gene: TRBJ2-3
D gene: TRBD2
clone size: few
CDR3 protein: CASSLSIEGSGGSDTQYF
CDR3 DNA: TGTGCCAGCAGTTTATCGATAGAGGGTAGCGGGGGATCAGATACGCAGTATTTT

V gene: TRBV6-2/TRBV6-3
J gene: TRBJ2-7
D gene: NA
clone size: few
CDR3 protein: CASSYRGEGYEQYF
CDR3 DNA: TGTGCCAGCAGTTACAGGGGAGAAGGCTACGAGCAGTACTTC

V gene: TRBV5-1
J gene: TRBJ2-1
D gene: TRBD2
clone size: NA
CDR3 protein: CASSYIAGGYNEQFF
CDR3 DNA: TGCGCCAGCAGCTACATAGCGGGAGGGTACAATGAGCAGTTCTTC

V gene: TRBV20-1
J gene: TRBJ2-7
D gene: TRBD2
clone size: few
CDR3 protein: CSASGRTGYEQYF
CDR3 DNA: TGCAGTGCTAGCGGGAGGACCGGTTACGAGCAGTACTTC

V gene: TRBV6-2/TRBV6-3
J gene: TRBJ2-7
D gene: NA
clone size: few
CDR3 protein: CASSYPGTSVFRQYF
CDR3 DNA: TGTGCCAGCAGTTATCCCGGGACATCCGTCTTCCGGCAGTACTTC

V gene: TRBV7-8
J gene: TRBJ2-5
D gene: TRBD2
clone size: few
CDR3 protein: CASSFRLAGQETQYF
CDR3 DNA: TGTGCCAGCAGCTTTCGACTAGCGGGACAAGAGACCCAGTACTTC

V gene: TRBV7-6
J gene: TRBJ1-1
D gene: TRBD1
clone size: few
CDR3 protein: CASRRGTGDTEAFF
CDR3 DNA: TGTGCCAGCAGGAGGGGGACAGGGGACACTGAAGCTTTCTTT

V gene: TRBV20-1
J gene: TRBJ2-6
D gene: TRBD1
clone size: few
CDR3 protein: CSANDRGSGANVLTF
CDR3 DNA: TGCAGTGCTAACGACAGGGGTTCTGGGGCCAACGTCCTGACTTTC

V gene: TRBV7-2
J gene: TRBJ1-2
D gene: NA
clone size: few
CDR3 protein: CASSLEGPQISKGYTF
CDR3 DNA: TGTGCCAGCAGCTTAGAGGGACCACAAATATCGAAAGGCTACACCTTC

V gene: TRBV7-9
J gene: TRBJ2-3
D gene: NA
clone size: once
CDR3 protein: CASSLPPGTDTQYF
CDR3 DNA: TGTGCCAGCAGCTTGCCGCCAGGCACAGATACGCAGTATTTT

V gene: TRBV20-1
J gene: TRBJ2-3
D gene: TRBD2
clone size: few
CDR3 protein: CSARSGVSTDTQYF
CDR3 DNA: TGCAGTGCTAGAAGCGGGGTTAGCACAGATACGCAGTATTTT

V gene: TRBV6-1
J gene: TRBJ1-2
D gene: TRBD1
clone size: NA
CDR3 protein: CASSRDSHFYGYTF
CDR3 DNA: TGTGCCAGCAGTCGGGACAGCCACTTCTATGGCTACACCTTC

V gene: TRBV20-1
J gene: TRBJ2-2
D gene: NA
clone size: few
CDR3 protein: CSASRTNTGELFF
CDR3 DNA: TGCAGTGCGTCGCGTACGAACACCGGGGAGCTGTTTTTT